The clone carrying this TCR beta chain was found many times. Its antigen is undetermined. Combining a sample-barcoded 5' primer with a J-beta primer mix, a second PCR ran for about 7 to 11 cycles. TCRdb fed the 5' RACE reads into MiXCR, producing one record per CDR3 protein. The data show 750,000 to 1,000,000 distinct CDR3 sequences, with just under 30% seen just once and roughly 10% held by the top ten. The source of the sample is a study of blood T cells in healthy people across ages. Study-level points and caveats: Higher diversity, along with more naive CD4+ cells, distinguished long-lived donors from aged donors.

These data also featured in a second study, about T cells of mothers and their children.

The source of this sequence is a woman aged 40 to 50 in good health. Material: blood.

The CDR3 here is CASSSPGQGFGYTF. CDR3 in DNA: TGCGCCAGCAGCTCGCCGGGACAGGGATTCGGCTACACCTTC. The chain recombines TRBV5-1 with TRBJ1-2; TRBD1 aligns across 9 bases. CDR1 is SGHRS, CDR2 YFSETQ, per germline. The CDR3 consists of 14 residues. V was pared by 3 bases and J by 8 bases, with 8 bases of the junction left unmatched.